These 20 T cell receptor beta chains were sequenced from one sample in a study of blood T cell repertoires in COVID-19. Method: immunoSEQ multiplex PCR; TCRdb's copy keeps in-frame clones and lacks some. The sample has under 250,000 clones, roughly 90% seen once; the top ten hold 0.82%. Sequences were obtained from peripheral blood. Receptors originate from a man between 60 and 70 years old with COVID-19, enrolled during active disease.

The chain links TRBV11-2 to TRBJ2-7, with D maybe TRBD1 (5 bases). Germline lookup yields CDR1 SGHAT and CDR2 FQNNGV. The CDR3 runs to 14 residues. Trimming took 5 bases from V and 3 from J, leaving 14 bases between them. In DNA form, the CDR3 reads TGTGCCAGCAGCCCAGGGATTAGAAACTACGAGCAGTACTTC. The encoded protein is CASSPGIRNYEQYF. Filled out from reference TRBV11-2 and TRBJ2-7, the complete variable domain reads EAGVAQSPRYKIIEKRQSVAFWCNPISGHATLYWYQQILGQGPKLLIQFQNNGVVDDSQLPKDRFSAERLKGVDSTLKIQPAKLEDSAVYLCASSPGIRNYEQYFGPGTRLTVT.

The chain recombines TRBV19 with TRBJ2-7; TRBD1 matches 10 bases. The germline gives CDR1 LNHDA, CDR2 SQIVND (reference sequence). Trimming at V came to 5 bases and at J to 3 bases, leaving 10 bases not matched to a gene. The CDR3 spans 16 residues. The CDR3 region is CASSPTVGQGNYEQYF. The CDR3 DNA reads TGTGCCAGTAGTCCCACCGTGGGACAGGGGAACTACGAGCAGTACTTC.

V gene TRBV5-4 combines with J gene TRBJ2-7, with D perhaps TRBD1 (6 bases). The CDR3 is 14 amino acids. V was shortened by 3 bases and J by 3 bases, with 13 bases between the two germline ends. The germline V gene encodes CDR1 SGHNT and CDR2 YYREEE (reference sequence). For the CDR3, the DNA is TGTGCCAGCAGCTCTCAGACAGGAAACTACGAGCAGTACTTC. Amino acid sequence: CASSSQTGNYEQYF.

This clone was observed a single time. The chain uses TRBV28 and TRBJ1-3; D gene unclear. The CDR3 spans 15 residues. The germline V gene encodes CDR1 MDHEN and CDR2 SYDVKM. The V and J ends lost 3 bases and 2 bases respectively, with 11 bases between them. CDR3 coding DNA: TGTGCCAGCAGTTTTGCGGGCTCCCCTGGAAACACCATATATTTT. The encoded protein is CASSFAGSPGNTIYF.

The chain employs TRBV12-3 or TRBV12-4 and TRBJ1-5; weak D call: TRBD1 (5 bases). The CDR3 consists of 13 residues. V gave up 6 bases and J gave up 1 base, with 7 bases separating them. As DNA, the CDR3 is TGTGCCAGCAGCCAGGGAAGCAATCAGCCCCAGCATTTT. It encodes CASSQGSNQPQHF.

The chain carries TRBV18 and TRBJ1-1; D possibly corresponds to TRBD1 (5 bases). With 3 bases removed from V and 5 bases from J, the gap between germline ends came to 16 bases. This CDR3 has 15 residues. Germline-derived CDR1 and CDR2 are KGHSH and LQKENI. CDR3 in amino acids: CASSPVRAPRTEAFF. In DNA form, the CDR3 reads TGTGCCAGCTCACCCGTCAGGGCCCCGCGGACTGAAGCTTTCTTT.

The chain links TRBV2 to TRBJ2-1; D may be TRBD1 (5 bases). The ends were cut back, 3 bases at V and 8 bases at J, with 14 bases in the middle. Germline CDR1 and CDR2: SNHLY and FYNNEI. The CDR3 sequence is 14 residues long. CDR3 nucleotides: TGTGCCAGCAGTGAGGCGGTTCGCAGGGATGAGCAGTTCTTC. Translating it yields CASSEAVRRDEQFF.

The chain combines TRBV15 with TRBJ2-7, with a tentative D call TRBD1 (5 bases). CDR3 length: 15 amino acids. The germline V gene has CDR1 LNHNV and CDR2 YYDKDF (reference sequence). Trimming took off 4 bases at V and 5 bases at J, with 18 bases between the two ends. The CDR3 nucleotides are TGTGCCACCAGCACCCAACGGGCAGGGTCTCACGAGCAGTACTTC. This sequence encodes CATSTQRAGSHEQYF.

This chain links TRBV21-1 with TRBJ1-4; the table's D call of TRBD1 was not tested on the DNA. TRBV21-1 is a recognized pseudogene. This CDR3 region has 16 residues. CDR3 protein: CASSKVPGQVNEKLFF. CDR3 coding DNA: TGTGCCAGCAGCAAAGTTCCGGGACAAGTTAATGAAAAACTGTTTTTT.

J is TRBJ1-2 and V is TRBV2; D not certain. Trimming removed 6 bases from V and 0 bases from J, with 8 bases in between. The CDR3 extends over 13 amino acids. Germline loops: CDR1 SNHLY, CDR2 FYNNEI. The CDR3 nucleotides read TGTGCCAGCAGCCCGTCAGCTAACTATGGCTACACCTTC. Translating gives CASSPSANYGYTF.

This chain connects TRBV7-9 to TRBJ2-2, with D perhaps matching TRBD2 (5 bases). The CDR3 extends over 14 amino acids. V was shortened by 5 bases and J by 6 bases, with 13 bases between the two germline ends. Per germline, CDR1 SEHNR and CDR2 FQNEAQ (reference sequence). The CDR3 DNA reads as TGTGCCAGCAGCCCCCCCGAGAGGGCCGGGGAGCTGTTTTTT. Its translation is CASSPPERAGELFF.

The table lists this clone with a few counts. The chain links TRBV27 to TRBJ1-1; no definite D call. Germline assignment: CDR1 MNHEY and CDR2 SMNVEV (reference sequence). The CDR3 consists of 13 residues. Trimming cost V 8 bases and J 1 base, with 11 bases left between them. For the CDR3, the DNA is TGTGCCAGCGGGCCGACGGAGAACACTGAAGCTTTCTTT. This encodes CASGPTENTEAFF.

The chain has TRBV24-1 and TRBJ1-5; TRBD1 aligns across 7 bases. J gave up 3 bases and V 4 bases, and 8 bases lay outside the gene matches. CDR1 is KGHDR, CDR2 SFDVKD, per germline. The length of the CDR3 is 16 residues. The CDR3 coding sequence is TGTGCCACCAGTGACCCCCGACAGGGTCCCAATCAGCCCCAGCATTTT. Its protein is CATSDPRQGPNQPQHF.

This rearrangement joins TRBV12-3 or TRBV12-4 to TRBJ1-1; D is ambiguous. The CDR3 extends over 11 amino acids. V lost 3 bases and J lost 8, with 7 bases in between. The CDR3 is CASSLSLEAFF. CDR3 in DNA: TGTGCCAGCAGTTTGTCCCTCGAAGCTTTCTTT.

This CDR3 is CASSTGTARNTEAFF. CDR3 coding DNA: TGTGCCAGTAGTACCGGGACAGCCAGGAACACTGAAGCTTTCTTT. The chain joins TRBV19 to TRBJ1-1; 7 bases agree with TRBD1. CDR1 LNHDA and CDR2 SQIVND come from the germline V gene (reference sequence). After removal of 4 bases from V and 1 base from J, the junction contained 6 bases not matched to a gene. The CDR3 totals 15 residues.

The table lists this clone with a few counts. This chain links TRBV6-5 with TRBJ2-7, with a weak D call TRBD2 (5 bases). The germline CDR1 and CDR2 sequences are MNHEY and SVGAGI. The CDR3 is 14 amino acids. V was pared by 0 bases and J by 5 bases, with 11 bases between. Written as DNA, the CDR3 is TGTGCCAGCAGTTACTCGAGGGTTACCGACGAGCAGTACTTC. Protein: CASSYSRVTDEQYF.

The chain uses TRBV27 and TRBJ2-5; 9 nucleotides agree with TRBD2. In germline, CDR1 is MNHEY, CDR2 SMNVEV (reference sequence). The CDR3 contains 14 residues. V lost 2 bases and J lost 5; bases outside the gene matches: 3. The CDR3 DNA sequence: TGTGCCAGCAGTTTAAGCGGGAGGATGGAGACCCAGTACTTC. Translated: CASSLSGRMETQYF.

CDR3 DNA: TGTGCCAGCAGTGCGATACGGGGTAGCGCGGATACGCAGTATTTT. As protein: CASSAIRGSADTQYF. V usage is TRBV6-6 and J usage is TRBJ2-3; TRBD2 is a possible D gene (5 bases). The germline V gene encodes CDR1 MNHNY and CDR2 SVGAGI (reference sequence). The CDR3 runs 15 residues. Deletions cut 5 bases from V and 6 bases from J, with 18 bases between.

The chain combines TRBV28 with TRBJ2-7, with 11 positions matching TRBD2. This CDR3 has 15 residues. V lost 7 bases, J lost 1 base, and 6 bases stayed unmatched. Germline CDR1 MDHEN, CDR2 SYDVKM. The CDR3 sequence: CASNSGTSGSYEQYF. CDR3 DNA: TGTGCCAGCAACTCCGGGACTAGCGGATCCTACGAGCAGTACTTC.

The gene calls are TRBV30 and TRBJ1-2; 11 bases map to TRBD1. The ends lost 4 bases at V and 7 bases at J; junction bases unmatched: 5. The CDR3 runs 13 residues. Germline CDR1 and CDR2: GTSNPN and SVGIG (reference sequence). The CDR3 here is CAWKGQGASGYTF. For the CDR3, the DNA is TGTGCCTGGAAAGGACAGGGGGCTTCTGGCTACACCTTC.